The 9 T cell receptor beta chains listed next were all sequenced from one sample in a study of T cells after yellow fever vaccination. TCRdb reanalysed the 5' RACE reads using MiXCR and keeps one entry per CDR3 protein. The data show about 340,000 distinct CDR3 sequences, 8.7% seen once. The specimen was PBMCs, collected on the day of the first yellow fever vaccination. Every receptor here comes from a man younger than 35 who received the YFV17D yellow fever vaccine.

This clonotype was recorded at least ten times. This chain connects TRBV6-2 or TRBV6-3 to TRBJ2-7, with 12 bases that match TRBD2. CDR3 length equals 19 residues. Unmatched junction bases numbered 18, after V lost 2 bases and J lost 7 bases. Looked up from germline, CDR1 is MNHEY and CDR2 is SVGEGT. The CDR3 coding sequence is TGTGCCAGCAGTTACCAACCTCTAGCGGGGGGGCATCCTTCCGGAGAGCAGTACGTC. Its protein product is CASSYQPLAGGHPSGEQYV.

The rearrangement joins TRBV5-6 to TRBJ1-5, with unresolved D. This CDR3 region has 15 residues. Germline V gene lookup returns CDR1 SGHDT and CDR2 YYEEEE. V lost 5 bases, J lost 7 bases, and 19 bases lay in between. The chain's CDR3 is CASRRSGELVQPQHF. DNA for the CDR3: TGTGCCAGCAGGCGGAGCGGGGAATTAGTGCAGCCCCAGCATTTT.

This clonotype was recorded many times. V gene TRBV4-1 combines with J gene TRBJ2-1; D not certain. With 1 base removed from V and 7 bases from J, the gap between germline ends came to 14 bases. In germline, CDR1 is MGHRA, CDR2 YSYEKL. CDR3 size: 15 residues. CDR3 sequence (DNA): TGCGCCAGCAGCCAAGGGCTCCTCGGTACGAATGAGCAGTTCTTC. It yields the protein CASSQGLLGTNEQFF.

This clonotype was detected only a few times. This chain joins TRBV20-1 and TRBJ2-1, with D unresolved. The CDR3 sequence is 10 residues long. CDR1 and CDR2 from the germline V gene are DFQATT and SNEGSKA (reference sequence). V shed 8 bases and J shed 7 bases, with 9 bases lying between them. The CDR3, as DNA: TGCAGTACCGCTGAGAATGAGCAGTTCTTC. Translated, it gives CSTAENEQFF.

The chain employs TRBV7-6 and TRBJ2-6; 10 positions agree with TRBD1. This CDR3 comprises 18 residues. Germline V gene lookup returns CDR1 SGHVS and CDR2 FNYEAQ. The V gene end was trimmed by 3 bases and the J gene end by 1 base; junction bases not matched to a gene: 6. For the CDR3, the DNA is TGTGCCAGCAGCTTTGGGACAGGGGATTTATCTGGGGCCAACGTCCTGACTTTC. Translated, it gives CASSFGTGDLSGANVLTF.

Only a few counts were recorded for this clonotype. This sequence joins TRBV7-2 and TRBJ2-1, with 9 bases lining up with TRBD2. There are 16 residues in the CDR3. Losses at the gene ends were 5 bases for V and 5 bases for J; bases not matched to a gene: 10. CDR1 and CDR2 (germline): SGHTA, FQGNSA. CDR3 nucleotide sequence: TGTGCCAGCAGCACGGGGGGCGGGGGGGCCCACAATGAGCAGTTCTTC. This codes for CASSTGGGGAHNEQFF.

The V call is TRBV11-2, the J call TRBJ2-7; no reliable D call. The germline V gene encodes CDR1 SGHAT and CDR2 FQNNGV. Deletions cut 5 bases from V and 2 bases from J, with 16 bases between. This CDR3 has 15 amino acids. CDR3 nucleotides: TGTGCCAGCAGCGACTCATCAGCTTGGACCTACGAGCAGTACTTC. Its translation is CASSDSSAWTYEQYF.

This clonotype was seen a few times. The J gene is TRBJ1-3, the V gene TRBV4-3, with D unresolved. Trimming left V 1 base short and J 4 bases short, with 8 bases between. The germline V gene has CDR1 LGHNA and CDR2 YSLEER. The CDR3 totals 14 residues. CDR3: CASSQVKLGNTIYF. As DNA, the CDR3 is TGCGCCAGCAGCCAAGTTAAGCTCGGAAACACCATATATTTT.

Many counts were recorded for this clonotype. The chain couples TRBV3-1 to TRBJ1-5, with D unresolved. Trimming removed 0 bases at V and 6 bases at J, with 6 bases between. The CDR3 runs to 13 residues. CDR1 is LGHDT, CDR2 YNNKEL, per germline (reference sequence). The CDR3 nucleotides are TGTGCCAGCAGCCAAGACGAGGGTCAGCCCCAGCATTTT. It yields the protein CASSQDEGQPQHF.